This T cell receptor beta chain was profiled in a study of PD-1 blockade in classical Hodgkin lymphoma. At the level of the study: Patients were given intravenous nivolumab, 3 mg/kg, every 2 weeks. Whole-study findings and limits: Those patients who began receiving nivolumab less than 1 year after ASCT had lower diversity, and they were excluded. Complete responders' diversity at baseline resembled that of newly diagnosed patients.

Every single patient, without exception, relapsed after autologous stem cell transplantation, and brentuximab vedotin exposure varied. V lost 4 bases and J lost 8; bases outside the gene matches: 2. This CDR3 comprises 12 residues. Germline V gene lookup returns CDR1 SEHNR and CDR2 FQNEAQ (reference sequence). Comment on this clone: The target antigen is unknown.

Sequencing used immunoSEQ multiplex PCR; TCRdb keeps in-frame clones, though not all of them. The repertoire holds around 40,000 clones, around 80% seen once, with roughly an eighth in the top ten. This receptor was taken from a human donor with classical Hodgkin lymphoma. The rearrangement joins TRBV7-9 to TRBJ1-2, with TRBD1 matching over 9 bases. The sequences come from peripheral blood mononuclear cells (PBMCs), collected at baseline. CDR3 sequence: CASSWDRVGYTF. The CDR3 nucleotides read TGTGCCAGCAGCTGGGACAGGGTAGGCTACACCTTC.